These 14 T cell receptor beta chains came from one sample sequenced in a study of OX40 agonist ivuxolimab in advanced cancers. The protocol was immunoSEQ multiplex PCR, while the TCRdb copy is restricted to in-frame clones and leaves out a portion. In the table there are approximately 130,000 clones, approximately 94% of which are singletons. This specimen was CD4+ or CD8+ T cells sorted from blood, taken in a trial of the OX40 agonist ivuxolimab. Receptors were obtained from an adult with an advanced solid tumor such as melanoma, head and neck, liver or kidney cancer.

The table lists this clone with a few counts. The CDR3 sequence: CASRDRGEWPQHF. The CDR3 nucleotides are TGTGCCAGCAGGGACAGGGGAGAGTGGCCCCAGCATTTT. This chain connects TRBV6-1 to TRBJ1-5, with 9 bases matching TRBD1. The germline V gene has CDR1 MNHNS and CDR2 SASEGT. Trimming at V came to 6 bases and at J to 9 bases, leaving 6 bases not matched to a gene. The CDR3 runs 13 residues.

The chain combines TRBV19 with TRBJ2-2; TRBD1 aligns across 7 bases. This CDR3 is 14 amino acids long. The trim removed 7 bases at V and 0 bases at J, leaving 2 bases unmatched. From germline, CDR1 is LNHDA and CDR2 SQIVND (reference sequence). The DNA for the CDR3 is TGTGCCAGTACGACAGGGCCGAACACCGGGGAGCTGTTTTTT. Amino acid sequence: CASTTGPNTGELFF.

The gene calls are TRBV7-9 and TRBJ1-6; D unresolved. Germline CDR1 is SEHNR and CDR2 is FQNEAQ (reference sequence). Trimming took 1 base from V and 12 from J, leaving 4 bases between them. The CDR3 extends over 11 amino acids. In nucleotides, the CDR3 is TGTGCCAGCAGCTTAGTGGAACCCCTCCACTTT. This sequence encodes CASSLVEPLHF. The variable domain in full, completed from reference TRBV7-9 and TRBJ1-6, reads DTGVSQNPRHKITKRGQNVTFRCDPISEHNRLYWYRQTLGQGPEFLTYFQNEAQLEKSRLLSDRFSAERPKGSFSTLEIQRTEQGDSAMYLCASSLVEPLHFGNGTRLTVT.

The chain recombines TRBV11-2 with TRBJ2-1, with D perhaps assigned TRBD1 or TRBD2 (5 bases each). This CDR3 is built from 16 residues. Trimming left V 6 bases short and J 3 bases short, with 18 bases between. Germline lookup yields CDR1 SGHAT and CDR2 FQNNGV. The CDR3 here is CASSSIRDGVYNEQFF. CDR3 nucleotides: TGTGCCAGCAGTTCGATAAGGGACGGAGTCTACAATGAGCAGTTCTTC. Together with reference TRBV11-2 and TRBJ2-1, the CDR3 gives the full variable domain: EAGVAQSPRYKIIEKRQSVAFWCNPISGHATLYWYQQILGQGPKLLIQFQNNGVVDDSQLPKDRFSAERLKGVDSTLKIQPAKLEDSAVYLCASSSIRDGVYNEQFFGPGTRLTVL.

The CDR3 DNA reads TGTGCCAGCAGATCGGGACTAGCGGGAGGGCAATACAATGAGCAGTTCTTC. Encoded protein: CASRSGLAGGQYNEQFF. The chain has TRBV7-6 and TRBJ2-1; 16 positions agree with TRBD2. The trim removed 6 bases at V and 4 bases at J, leaving 6 bases unmatched. Germline-derived CDR1 and CDR2 are SGHVS and FNYEAQ. CDR3 length: 17 amino acids.

CDR3 in DNA: TGTGCCAGCAGGCCTCCCGGGACAGGGGGCCACTCACCCCTCCACTTT. Amino acids: CASRPPGTGGHSPLHF. This chain uses TRBV21-1 with TRBJ1-6; the tabulated D call, TRBD1, remains unverified against the DNA. TRBV21-1 constitutes a pseudogene. The CDR3 spans 16 residues.

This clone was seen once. As DNA, the CDR3 is TGTGCCAGCAGGTCCCCCACGGAGCAGTACTTC. Protein product: CASRSPTEQYF. The chain carries TRBV6-5 and TRBJ2-7; no definite D call. Germline V CDR1 and CDR2: MNHEY, SVGAGI. The CDR3 loop spans 11 amino acids. Trimming cost V 6 bases and J 7 bases, with 10 bases left between them.

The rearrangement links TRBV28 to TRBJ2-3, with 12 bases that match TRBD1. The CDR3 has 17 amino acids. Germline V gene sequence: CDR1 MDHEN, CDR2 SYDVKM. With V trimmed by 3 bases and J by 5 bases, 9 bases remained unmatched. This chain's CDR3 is CASSFWGQGAGVDTQYF. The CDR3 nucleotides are TGTGCCAGCAGTTTTTGGGGACAGGGGGCCGGTGTAGATACGCAGTATTTT.

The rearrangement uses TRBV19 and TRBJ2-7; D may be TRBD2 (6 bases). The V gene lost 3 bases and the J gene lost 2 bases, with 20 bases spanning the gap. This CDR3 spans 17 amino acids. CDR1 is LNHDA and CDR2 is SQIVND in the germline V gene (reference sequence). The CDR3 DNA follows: TGTGCCAGTAGTATCGGGCAAGGTGGGGGGACGACCTACGAGCAGTACTTC. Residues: CASSIGQGGGTTYEQYF.

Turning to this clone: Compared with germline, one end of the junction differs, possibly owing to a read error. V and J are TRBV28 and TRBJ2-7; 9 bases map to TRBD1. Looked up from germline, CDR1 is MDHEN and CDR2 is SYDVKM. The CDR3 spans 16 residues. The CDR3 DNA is TGTGCCAGCAGCATGAACAGGGGGCGAAGCTCCCACGAGCAGTACTTC. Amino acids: CASSMNRGRSSHEQYF.

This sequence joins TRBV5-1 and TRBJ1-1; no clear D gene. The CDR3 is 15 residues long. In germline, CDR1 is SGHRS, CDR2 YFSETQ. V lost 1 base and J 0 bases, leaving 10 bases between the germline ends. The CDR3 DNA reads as TGCGCCAGCAGCTTGTCCTCCACGGTGAACACTGAAGCTTTCTTT. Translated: CASSLSSTVNTEAFF.

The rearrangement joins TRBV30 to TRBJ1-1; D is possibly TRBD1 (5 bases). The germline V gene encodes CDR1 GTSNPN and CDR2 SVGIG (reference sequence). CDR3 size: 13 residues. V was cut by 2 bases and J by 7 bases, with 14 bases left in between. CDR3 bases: TGTGCCTGGAGTCGGGGAGGGGATATTGAAGCTTTCTTT. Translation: CAWSRGGDIEAFF.

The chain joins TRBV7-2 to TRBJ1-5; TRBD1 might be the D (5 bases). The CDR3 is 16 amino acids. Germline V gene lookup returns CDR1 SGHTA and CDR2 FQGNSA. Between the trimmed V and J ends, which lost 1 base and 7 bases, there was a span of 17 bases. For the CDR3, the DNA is TGTGCCAGCAGCTTAGTCCGGGGGAGGGCGGGGCAGCCCCAGCATTTT. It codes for CASSLVRGRAGQPQHF.

The CDR3 sequence is CASSLGGAEVNEQFF. The CDR3 DNA follows: TGTGCCAGCAGCTTAGGGGGGGCAGAAGTAAATGAGCAGTTCTTC. This sequence joins TRBV7-2 and TRBJ2-1; D tentatively reads TRBD1 or TRBD2 (6 bases each). V was pared by 1 base and J by 7 bases, with 14 bases between. The CDR3 spans 15 residues. CDR1 is SGHTA and CDR2 is FQGNSA in the germline V gene.